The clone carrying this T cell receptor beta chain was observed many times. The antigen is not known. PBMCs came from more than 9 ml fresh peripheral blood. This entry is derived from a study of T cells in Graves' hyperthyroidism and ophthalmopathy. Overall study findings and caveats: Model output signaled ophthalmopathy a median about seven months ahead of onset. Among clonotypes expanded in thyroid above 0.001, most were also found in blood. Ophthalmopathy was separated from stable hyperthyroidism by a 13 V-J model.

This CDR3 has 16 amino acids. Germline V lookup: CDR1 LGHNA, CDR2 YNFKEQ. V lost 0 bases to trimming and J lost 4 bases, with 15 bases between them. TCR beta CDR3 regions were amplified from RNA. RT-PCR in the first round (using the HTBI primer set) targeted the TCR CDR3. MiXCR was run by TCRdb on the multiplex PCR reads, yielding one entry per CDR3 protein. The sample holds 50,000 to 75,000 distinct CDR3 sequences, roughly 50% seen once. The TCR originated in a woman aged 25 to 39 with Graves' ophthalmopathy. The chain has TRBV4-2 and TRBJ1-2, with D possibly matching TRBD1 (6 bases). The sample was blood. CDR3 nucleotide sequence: TGTGCCAGCAGCCAAGATGGGTCCGGACAGACCTATGGCTACACCTTC. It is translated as CASSQDGSGQTYGYTF.